The 9 T cell receptor beta chains given below trace back to one sample, sequenced in a study of blood T cell repertoires in COVID-19. The data were produced by immunoSEQ multiplex PCR, yet TCRdb's version contains in-frame clones alone and is incomplete. The sample carries 250,000 or so clones, about 91% recorded once. The specimen was peripheral blood. All receptors come from an elderly man with acute or convalescent COVID-19.

The rearrangement uses TRBV12-3 or TRBV12-4 and TRBJ2-1; the D is unclear. V shed 5 bases and J shed 7 bases, with 12 bases lying between them. There are 13 residues in the CDR3. The CDR3 sequence is CASSLPPVNEQFF. The CDR3, as DNA: TGTGCCAGCAGTCTCCCCCCGGTGAATGAGCAGTTCTTC.

V is TRBV5-1 and J is TRBJ2-1; 7 positions agree with TRBD1. J lost 7 bases, V lost 0 bases, and 7 bases had no gene match. Germline CDR1 SGHRS, CDR2 YFSETQ. The CDR3 covers 15 residues. The CDR3 bases are TGCGCCAGCAGCTTGGAGGACAGGCTCGGGAATGAGCAGTTCTTC. Protein: CASSLEDRLGNEQFF.

V and J are TRBV24-1 and TRBJ2-1, with TRBD1 as a possible D gene (5 bases). Trimming took 8 bases from V and 7 from J, leaving 11 bases between them. CDR1 is KGHDR, CDR2 SFDVKD, per germline. There are 12 residues in the CDR3. CDR3 DNA: TGTGCCACCACCCAGGGTCAGAATGAGCAGTTCTTC. Its translation is CATTQGQNEQFF.

This clone was recorded once. The V gene is TRBV2, the J gene TRBJ1-4; D uncertain. Germline V lookup: CDR1 SNHLY, CDR2 FYNNEI. V was pared by 1 base and J by 4 bases, with 7 bases between. This CDR3 contains 14 residues. The CDR3: CASSEDSFNEKLFF. The CDR3 nucleotides read TGTGCCAGCAGTGAAGACAGCTTTAATGAAAAACTGTTTTTT.

J is TRBJ2-5 and V is TRBV5-6; D gene ambiguous. V lost 0 bases and J lost 2, with 11 bases in between. This CDR3 has 15 residues. Looked up from germline, CDR1 is SGHDT and CDR2 is YYEEEE. This CDR3 is CASSLVSRSQETQYF. Written as DNA, the CDR3 is TGTGCCAGCAGCTTGGTCTCTCGGTCGCAAGAGACCCAGTACTTC.

This clone was observed a few times. This chain uses TRBV5-4 with TRBJ2-5; TRBD1 is a possible D gene (6 bases). Trimming pared 2 bases from V and 5 bases from J, leaving 16 bases between. The length of the CDR3 is 15 residues. The germline V gene encodes CDR1 SGHNT and CDR2 YYREEE (reference sequence). CDR3 loop: CASSFELGQRETQYF. The CDR3, as DNA: TGTGCCAGCAGCTTCGAGCTAGGACAGAGGGAGACCCAGTACTTC.

The gene calls are TRBV20-1 and TRBJ2-5, with 11 bases fitting TRBD2. Unmatched junction bases numbered 8, after V lost 3 bases and J lost 2 bases. CDR3 size: 16 residues. Germline CDR1 is DFQATT and CDR2 is SNEGSKA (reference sequence). CDR3 coding DNA: TGCAGTGCTAGTGGCGCGGGACTAGCGGAGCAAGAGACCCAGTACTTC. It codes for CSASGAGLAEQETQYF.

J is TRBJ1-1 and V is TRBV4-2, with D unresolved. There are 15 residues in the CDR3. The germline V gene encodes CDR1 LGHNA and CDR2 YNFKEQ. Deletions cut 2 bases from V and 8 bases from J, with 18 bases between. Here the CDR3 reads CASSQLQRFFDEAFF. In DNA, the CDR3 is TGTGCCAGCAGCCAATTGCAGCGGTTCTTCGACGAAGCTTTCTTT.

This chain links TRBV6-5 with TRBJ1-5; D remains ambiguous. The CDR3 extends over 14 amino acids. Germline loops: CDR1 MNHEY, CDR2 SVGAGI. V lost 5 bases and J lost 7, with 15 bases in between. The CDR3 reads CASSPFNERQPQHF. DNA for the CDR3: TGTGCCAGCAGTCCCTTTAACGAACGGCAGCCCCAGCATTTT.